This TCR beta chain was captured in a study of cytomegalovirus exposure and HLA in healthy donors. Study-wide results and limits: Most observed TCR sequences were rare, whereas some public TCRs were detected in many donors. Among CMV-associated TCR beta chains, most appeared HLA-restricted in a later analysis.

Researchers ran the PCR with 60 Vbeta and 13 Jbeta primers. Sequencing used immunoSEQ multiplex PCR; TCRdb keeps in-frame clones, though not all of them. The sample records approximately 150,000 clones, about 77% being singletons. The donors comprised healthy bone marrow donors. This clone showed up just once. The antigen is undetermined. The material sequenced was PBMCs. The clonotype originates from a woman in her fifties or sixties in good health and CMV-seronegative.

The chain's CDR3 is CASSEGSGLPAQYF. The CDR3 DNA is TGTGCCAGCAGTGAAGGTAGCGGACTACCGGCGCAGTATTTT. The chain recombines TRBV2 with TRBJ2-3; D perhaps matches TRBD2 (6 bases). The CDR3 totals 14 residues. V dropped 1 base and J dropped 10 bases, with 15 bases sitting between them. Per germline, CDR1 SNHLY and CDR2 FYNNEI.